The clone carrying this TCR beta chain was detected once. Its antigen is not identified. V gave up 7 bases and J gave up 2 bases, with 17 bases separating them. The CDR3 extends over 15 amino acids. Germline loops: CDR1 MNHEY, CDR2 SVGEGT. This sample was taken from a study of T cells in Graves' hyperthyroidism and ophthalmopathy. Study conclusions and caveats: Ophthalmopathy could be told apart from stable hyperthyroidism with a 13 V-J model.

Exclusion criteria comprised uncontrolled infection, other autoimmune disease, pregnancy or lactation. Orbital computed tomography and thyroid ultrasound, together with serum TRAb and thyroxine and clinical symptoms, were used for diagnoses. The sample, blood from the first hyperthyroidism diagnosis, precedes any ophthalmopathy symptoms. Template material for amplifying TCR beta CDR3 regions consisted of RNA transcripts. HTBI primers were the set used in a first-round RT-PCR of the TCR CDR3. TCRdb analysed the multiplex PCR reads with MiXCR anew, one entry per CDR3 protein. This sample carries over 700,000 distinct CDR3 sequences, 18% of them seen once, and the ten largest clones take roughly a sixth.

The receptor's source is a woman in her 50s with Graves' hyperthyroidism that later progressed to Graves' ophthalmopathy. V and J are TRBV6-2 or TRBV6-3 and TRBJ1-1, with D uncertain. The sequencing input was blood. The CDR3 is CASNLRTPINTEAFF. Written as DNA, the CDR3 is TGTGCCAGCAACCTCAGGACTCCCATTAACACTGAAGCTTTCTTT.